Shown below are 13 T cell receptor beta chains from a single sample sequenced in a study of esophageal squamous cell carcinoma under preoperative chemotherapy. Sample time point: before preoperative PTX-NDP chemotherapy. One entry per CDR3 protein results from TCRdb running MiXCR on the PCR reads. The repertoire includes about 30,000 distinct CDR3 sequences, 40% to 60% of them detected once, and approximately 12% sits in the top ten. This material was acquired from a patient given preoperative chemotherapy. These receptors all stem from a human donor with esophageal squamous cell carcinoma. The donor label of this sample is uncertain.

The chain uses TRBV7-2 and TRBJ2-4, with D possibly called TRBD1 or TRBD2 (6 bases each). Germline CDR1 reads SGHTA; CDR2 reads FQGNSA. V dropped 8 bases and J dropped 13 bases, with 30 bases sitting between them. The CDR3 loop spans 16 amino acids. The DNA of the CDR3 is TGTGCCAGCGCGTTAGTCGGGGGCCGTGACCAAGACACCCAGTACTTC. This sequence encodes CASALVGGRDQDTQYF.

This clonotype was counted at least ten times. CDR3 amino acids: CASSEYRPDPYNEQFF. CDR3 sequence (DNA): TGTGCCAGCAGTGAGTACAGACCGGACCCCTACAATGAGCAGTTCTTC. This chain uses TRBV6-1 with TRBJ2-1; D unclear. Germline V gene data show CDR1 as MNHNS and CDR2 as SASEGT. The CDR3 has 16 amino acids. Trimming took 3 bases from V and 2 from J, leaving 14 bases between them.

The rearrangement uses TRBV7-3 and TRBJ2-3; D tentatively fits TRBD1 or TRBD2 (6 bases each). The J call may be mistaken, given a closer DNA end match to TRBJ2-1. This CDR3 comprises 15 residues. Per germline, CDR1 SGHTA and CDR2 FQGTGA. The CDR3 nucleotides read TGTGCCAGCAGCTTGCAGTGGGGGGCGTTCAGTGAGCAGTTCTTC. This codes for CASSLQWGAFSEQFF.

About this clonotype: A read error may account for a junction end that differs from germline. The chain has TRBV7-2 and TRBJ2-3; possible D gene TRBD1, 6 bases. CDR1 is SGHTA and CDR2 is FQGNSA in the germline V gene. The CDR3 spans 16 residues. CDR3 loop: CASRPQGLRGKDTQYF. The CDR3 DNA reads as TGTGCCAGCCGCCCCCAGGGGCTGAGAGGCAAAGATACGCAGTACTTT. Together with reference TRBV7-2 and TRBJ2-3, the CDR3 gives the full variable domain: GAGVSQSPSNKVTEKGKDVELRCDPISGHTALYWYRQSLGQGLEFLIYFQGNSAPDKSGLPSDRFSAERTGGSVSTLTIQRTQQEDSAVYLCASRPQGLRGKDTQYFGPGTRLTVL.

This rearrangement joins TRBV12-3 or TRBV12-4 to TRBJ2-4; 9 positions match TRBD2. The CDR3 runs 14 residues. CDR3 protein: CAGRSGGRADTQYF. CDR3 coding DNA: TGTGCGGGGCGCTCGGGCGGGAGGGCGGACACCCAGTACTTC.

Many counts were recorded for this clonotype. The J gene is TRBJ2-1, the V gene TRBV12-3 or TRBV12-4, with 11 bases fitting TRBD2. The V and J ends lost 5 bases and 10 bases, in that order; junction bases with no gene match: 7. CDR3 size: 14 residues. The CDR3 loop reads CASSKLAGDSEQFF. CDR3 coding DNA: TGTGCCAGCAGTAAACTAGCGGGAGATTCCGAGCAGTTCTTC.

CDR3 DNA sequence: TGTGCCAGCAGCTCGTGGGGTGGAGAGACCCAGTACTTC. It specifies CASSSWGGETQYF. This chain links TRBV5-4 with TRBJ2-5; no firm D call. The CDR3 is 13 residues long. Trimming removed 3 bases from V and 4 bases from J, with 10 bases in between. CDR1 and CDR2 (germline): SGHNT, YYREEE (reference sequence).

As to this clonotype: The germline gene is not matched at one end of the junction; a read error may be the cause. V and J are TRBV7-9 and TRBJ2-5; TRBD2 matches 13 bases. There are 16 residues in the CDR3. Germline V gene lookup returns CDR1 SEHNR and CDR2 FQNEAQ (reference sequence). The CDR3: CASSPGLAGDIEIQSF. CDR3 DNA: TGTGCCAGCAGCCCTGGACTAGCGGGAGATATCGAGATCCAGTCTTTC. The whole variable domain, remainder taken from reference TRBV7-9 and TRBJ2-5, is DTGVSQNPRHKITKRGQNVTFRCDPISEHNRLYWYRQTLGQGPEFLTYFQNEAQLEKSRLLSDRFSAERPKGSFSTLEIQRTEQGDSAMYLCASSPGLAGDIEIQSFGPGTRLLVL.

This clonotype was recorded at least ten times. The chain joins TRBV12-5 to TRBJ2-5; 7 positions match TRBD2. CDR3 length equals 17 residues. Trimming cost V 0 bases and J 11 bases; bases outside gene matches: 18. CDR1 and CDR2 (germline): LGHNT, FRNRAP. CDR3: CASGLVLAPLFNNEQYF. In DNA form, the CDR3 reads TGTGCTAGTGGTTTGGTACTAGCGCCACTCTTTAACAATGAGCAGTACTTC.

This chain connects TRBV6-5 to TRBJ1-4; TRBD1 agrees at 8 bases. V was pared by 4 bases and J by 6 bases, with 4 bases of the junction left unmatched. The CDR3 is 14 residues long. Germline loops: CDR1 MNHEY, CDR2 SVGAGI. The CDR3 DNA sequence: TGTGCCAGCAGTTCAGGACAGGGAGATGAAAAACTGTTTTTT. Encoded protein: CASSSGQGDEKLFF.

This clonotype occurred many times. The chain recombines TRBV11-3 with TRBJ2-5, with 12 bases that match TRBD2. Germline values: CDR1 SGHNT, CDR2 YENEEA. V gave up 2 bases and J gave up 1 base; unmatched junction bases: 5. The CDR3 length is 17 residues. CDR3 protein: CASSLYGGLAGQETQYF. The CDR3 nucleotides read TGTGCCAGCAGCTTATACGGGGGACTAGCGGGCCAAGAGACCCAGTACTTC.

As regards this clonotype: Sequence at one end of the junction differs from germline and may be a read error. The CDR3 region is CASSEDEDTQYF. The CDR3 bases are TGTGCCAGCAGTGAAGATGAAGACACGCAGTATTTC. This chain joins TRBV6-1 and TRBJ2-3; unclear D gene. The CDR3 has 12 residues. In germline, CDR1 is MNHNS, CDR2 SASEGT.

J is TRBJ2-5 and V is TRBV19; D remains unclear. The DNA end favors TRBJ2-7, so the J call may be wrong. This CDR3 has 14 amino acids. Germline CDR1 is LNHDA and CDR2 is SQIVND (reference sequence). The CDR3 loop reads CASKKGIGYYEQYF. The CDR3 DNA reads TGTGCCAGTAAGAAGGGAATTGGGTACTACGAGCAGTACTTC.